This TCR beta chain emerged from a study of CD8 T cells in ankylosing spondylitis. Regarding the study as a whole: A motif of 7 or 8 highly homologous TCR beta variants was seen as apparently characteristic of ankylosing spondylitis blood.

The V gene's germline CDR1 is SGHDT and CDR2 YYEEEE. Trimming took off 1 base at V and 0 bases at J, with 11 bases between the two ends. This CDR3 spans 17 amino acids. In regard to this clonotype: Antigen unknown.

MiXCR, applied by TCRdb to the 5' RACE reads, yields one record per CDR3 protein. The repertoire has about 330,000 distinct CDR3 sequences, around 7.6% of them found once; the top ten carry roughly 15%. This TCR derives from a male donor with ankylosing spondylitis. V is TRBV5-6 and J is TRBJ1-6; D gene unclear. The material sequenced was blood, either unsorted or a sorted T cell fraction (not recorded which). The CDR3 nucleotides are TGTGCCAGCAGCTTGAGGGCAAGGAGCTCCTATAATTCACCCCTCCACTTT. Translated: CASSLRARSSYNSPLHF.